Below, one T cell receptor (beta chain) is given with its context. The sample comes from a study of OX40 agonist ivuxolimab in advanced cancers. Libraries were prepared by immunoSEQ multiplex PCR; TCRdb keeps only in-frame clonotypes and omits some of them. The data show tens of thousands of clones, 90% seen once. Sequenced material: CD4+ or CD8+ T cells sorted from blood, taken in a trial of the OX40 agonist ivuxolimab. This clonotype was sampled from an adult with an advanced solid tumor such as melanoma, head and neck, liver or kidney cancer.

The CDR3 loop is CAIGGTGANQETQYF. As DNA, the CDR3 is TGTGCCATCGGGGGGACAGGGGCTAACCAAGAGACCCAGTACTTC. The rearrangement links TRBV10-3 to TRBJ2-5; 10 bases line up with TRBD1. The CDR3 length is 15 residues. Germline assignment: CDR1 ENHRY and CDR2 SYGVKD. With V trimmed by 8 bases and J by 0 bases, 6 bases remained unmatched.